The next 25 T cell receptor beta chains were all read from a single sample in a study of blood T cell repertoires in COVID-19. TCRdb keeps only in-frame clones here, not all; method: immunoSEQ multiplex PCR. This table holds over 400,000 clones, 80% to 90% found once. What was sequenced was peripheral blood. Receptor source: a human donor in a cohort sampled during active COVID-19.

The J gene is TRBJ2-7, the V gene TRBV11-2; TRBD2 aligns across 7 bases. The V gene end was trimmed by 6 bases and the J gene end by 2 bases; junction bases not matched to a gene: 7. This CDR3 region has 14 residues. From germline, CDR1 is SGHAT and CDR2 FQNNGV. This chain's CDR3 is CASRSTGGPYEQYF. CDR3 nucleotides: TGTGCCAGCAGAAGTACGGGAGGACCCTACGAGCAGTACTTC.

The CDR3 coding sequence is TGTGCCAGTAAGAAGGACAAGCAGGCGGGGAATGAAAAACTGTTTTTT. It specifies CASKKDKQAGNEKLFF. The chain uses TRBV19 and TRBJ1-4, with D perhaps matching TRBD1 (5 bases). The CDR3 contains 16 residues. With 7 bases removed from V and 5 bases from J, the gap between germline ends came to 20 bases. Germline lookup yields CDR1 LNHDA and CDR2 SQIVND (reference sequence).

The chain is built from TRBV10-3 and TRBJ2-5; 14 nucleotides align to TRBD2. Germline CDR1 and CDR2: ENHRY and SYGVKD. Losses at the gene ends were 10 bases for V and 5 bases for J; bases not matched to a gene: 6. The CDR3 is 14 amino acids. CDR3 bases: TGTGCCAGCCGACTAGCGGGAGGGATGGAGACCCAGTACTTC. Encoded protein: CASRLAGGMETQYF.

This chain connects TRBV7-2 to TRBJ2-1; TRBD1 matches 8 bases. V shed 4 bases and J 2 bases; nucleotides not matched to a gene: 16. From germline, CDR1 is SGHTA and CDR2 FQGNSA. The CDR3 loop spans 19 amino acids. The DNA for the CDR3 is TGTGCCAGCAGCTCTCCTCGGACAGGGTGGGGGGTGCCCTACAATGAGCAGTTCTTC. Translated: CASSSPRTGWGVPYNEQFF.

This chain joins TRBV29-1 and TRBJ1-2; D is undetermined. Germline V gives CDR1 SQVTM, CDR2 ANQGSEA. The CDR3 contains 12 residues. Trimming shortened V by 2 bases and J by 5 bases, and 9 bases separated the two germline ends. This CDR3 reads CSVERETYGYTF. In DNA, the CDR3 is TGCAGCGTTGAAAGGGAGACATATGGCTACACCTTC.

In the case of this clone: This specimen includes other DNA sequences encoding the same CDR3. This sequence joins TRBV28 and TRBJ2-7; no reliable D call. Germline CDR1 MDHEN, CDR2 SYDVKM. This CDR3 contains 11 residues. V was shortened by 7 bases and J by 2 bases, with 6 bases between the two germline ends. CDR3 coding DNA: TGTGCCAGCACCCAGGCCTACGAGCAGTACTTC. Encoded protein: CASTQAYEQYF.

This chain joins TRBV7-3 and TRBJ2-1; TRBD2 is a possible D gene (6 bases). The V end lost 2 bases, the J end lost 4 bases, and 12 bases lay between the germline ends. CDR1 is SGHTA and CDR2 is FQGTGA in the germline V gene. The CDR3 loop spans 15 amino acids. In DNA form, the CDR3 reads TGTGCCAGCAGCTTACTTGCGGGACTTTACAATGAGCAGTTCTTC. Translation gives CASSLLAGLYNEQFF.

This sequence joins TRBV11-2 and TRBJ2-1; D is unresolved. The CDR3 runs to 16 residues. The V gene lost 5 bases and the J gene lost 8 bases, with 22 bases spanning the gap. Germline V gives CDR1 SGHAT, CDR2 FQNNGV. CDR3 amino acids: CASSPPSSPSRDEQFF. For the CDR3, the DNA is TGTGCCAGCAGCCCCCCGAGCTCCCCAAGTCGCGATGAGCAGTTCTTC.

This chain's CDR3 is CASSERQVQDTGELFF. The CDR3 DNA follows: TGTGCCAGCAGTGAACGACAGGTCCAGGACACCGGGGAGCTGTTTTTT. The rearrangement links TRBV6-1 to TRBJ2-2, with TRBD1 as a possible D gene (6 bases). Deletions cut 2 bases from V and 3 bases from J, with 13 bases between. This CDR3 is built from 16 residues. Germline lookup yields CDR1 MNHNS and CDR2 SASEGT.

The chain links TRBV9 to TRBJ2-7, with 9 bases aligning to TRBD1. Trimming at V came to 2 bases and at J to 4 bases, leaving 10 bases not matched to a gene. Germline V gene sequence: CDR1 SGDLS, CDR2 YYNGEE. This CDR3 has 16 residues. The chain's CDR3 is CASSVDPGQGYYEQYF. For the CDR3, the DNA is TGTGCCAGCAGCGTTGACCCGGGACAGGGATATTACGAGCAGTACTTC.

This clone was seen once. The V call is TRBV12-3 or TRBV12-4, the J call TRBJ2-2, with D maybe TRBD2 (5 bases). Trimming cost V 5 bases and J 15 bases, with 16 bases left between them. The CDR3 spans 12 residues. CDR3 nucleotides: TGTGCCAGCAGTGGGAACGGGGTGAGGGTGTTTTTT. This sequence encodes CASSGNGVRVFF.

The sample holds a few counts of this clone. CDR3 sequence: CASSLGLRRSYEQYF. The CDR3 bases are TGTGCCAGCAGCTTAGGTCTCCGGCGGAGCTACGAGCAGTACTTC. The V gene is TRBV7-2, the J gene TRBJ2-7; D call uncertain. There are 15 residues in the CDR3. Germline CDR1 and CDR2: SGHTA and FQGNSA. The V gene lost 1 base and the J gene lost 3 bases, with 13 bases spanning the gap.

On this clone: The sample contains more than one DNA sequence encoding this CDR3. The V and J genes are TRBV18 and TRBJ2-7; D not resolved. Germline V gives CDR1 KGHSH, CDR2 LQKENI. The CDR3 has 12 amino acids. V was clipped by 3 bases and J by 0 bases, with 3 bases between them. The CDR3 sequence is CASSPNSYEQYF. CDR3 nucleotide sequence: TGTGCCAGCTCACCTAACTCCTACGAGCAGTACTTC.

This clone was observed a few times. CDR3 sequence: CASTSGETQYF. The CDR3 DNA follows: TGTGCCTCTACTAGTGGCGAGACCCAGTACTTC. This rearrangement joins TRBV30 to TRBJ2-5; D perhaps matches TRBD2 (5 bases). Trimming stripped 7 bases from V and 5 bases from J, with 11 bases between. Germline-derived CDR1 and CDR2 are GTSNPN and SVGIG (reference sequence). This CDR3 region has 11 residues.

The V call is TRBV19, the J call TRBJ1-4; 8 bases are shared with TRBD1. With 8 bases clipped from V and 8 bases from J, the junction kept 16 bases outside the gene matches. The CDR3 has 16 amino acids. The germline gives CDR1 LNHDA, CDR2 SQIVND (reference sequence). This chain's CDR3 is CASSITGGPGEEKLFF. The CDR3, as DNA: TGTGCCAGTTCAATAACAGGGGGGCCGGGCGAGGAAAAACTGTTTTTT.

The chain uses TRBV7-9 and TRBJ2-7, with 7 bases fitting TRBD2. Germline values: CDR1 SEHNR, CDR2 FQNEAQ (reference sequence). The length of the CDR3 is 14 residues. The ends lost 5 bases at V and 0 bases at J; junction bases unmatched: 4. In DNA, the CDR3 is TGTGCCAGCAGCACTAGCGTAAGCTCCTACGAGCAGTACTTC. Amino acids: CASSTSVSSYEQYF.

The V gene is TRBV10-2, the J gene TRBJ2-1, with 10 positions matching TRBD2. CDR1 is WSHSY and CDR2 is SAAADI in the germline V gene. This CDR3 has 15 residues. Losses at the gene ends were 4 bases for V and 6 bases for J; bases not matched to a gene: 6. In nucleotides, the CDR3 is TGCGCCAGCAGTGCCGGGCTAGCGGGAGTCAATGAGCAGTTCTTC. This codes for CASSAGLAGVNEQFF.

V usage is TRBV28 and J usage is TRBJ2-7, with 10 bases aligning to TRBD2. The junction had 10 bases not matched to a gene; V was cut back by 3 bases and J by 2 bases. This CDR3 contains 17 residues. Germline CDR1 reads MDHEN; CDR2 reads SYDVKM. The CDR3 nucleotides read TGTGCCAGCAGTTTCGGGACTAGCGTACTCATCCCCTACGAGCAGTACTTC. It is translated as CASSFGTSVLIPYEQYF. The full variable domain, completed using reference TRBV28 and TRBJ2-7, is DVKVTQSSRYLVKRTGEKVFLECVQDMDHENMFWYRQDPGLGLRLIYFSYDVKMKEKGDIPEGYSVSREKKERFSLILESASTNQTSMYLCASSFGTSVLIPYEQYFGPGTRLTVT.

The DNA of the CDR3 is TGTGCCAGCAGTCGGCAGGACAGGGTGTACGAGCAGTACTTC. Translated: CASSRQDRVYEQYF. The genes are TRBV6-5 and TRBJ2-7; TRBD1 agrees at 8 bases. The CDR3 has 14 amino acids. Germline V CDR1 and CDR2: MNHEY, SVGAGI. V dropped 5 bases and J dropped 4; count of bases not matched to a gene: 7.

The chain combines TRBV3-1 (or the pseudogene TRBV3-2) with TRBJ1-1; no clear D gene. The CDR3 is 16 residues long. Trimming removed 0 bases from V and 1 base from J, with 12 bases in between. Germline V gene data show CDR1 as LGHDT and CDR2 as YNNKEL (reference sequence). DNA of the CDR3: TGTGCCAGCAGCCAAGATCGTTACCCCAGGAACACTGAAGCTTTCTTT. Translated: CASSQDRYPRNTEAFF.

The chain uses TRBV19 and TRBJ1-5, with D perhaps TRBD1 (6 bases). CDR1 is LNHDA and CDR2 is SQIVND in the germline V gene (reference sequence). Trimming stripped 4 bases from V and 6 bases from J, with 13 bases between. This CDR3 has 14 residues. This chain's CDR3 is CASSKSGTSQPQHF. In DNA, the CDR3 is TGTGCCAGTAGTAAATCCGGGACAAGTCAGCCCCAGCATTTT.

A single count supports this clone. The chain has TRBV12-3 or TRBV12-4 and TRBJ1-5, with D perhaps matching TRBD1 (5 bases). CDR3 length equals 13 residues. The V gene lost 4 bases and the J gene lost 4 bases, with 8 bases spanning the gap. CDR3 sequence (DNA): TGTGCCAGCAGTTGGTCAGGGAATCAGCCCCAGCATTTT. This codes for CASSWSGNQPQHF.

The V and J genes are TRBV4-1 and TRBJ2-5, with 9 bases fitting TRBD2. The CDR3 is 15 residues long. The germline gives CDR1 MGHRA, CDR2 YSYEKL. Trimming at V came to 5 bases and at J to 5 bases, leaving 9 bases not matched to a gene. Here the CDR3 DNA reads TGCGCCAGCAGCGGGGTAGCGGGAGAGGGGGAGACCCAGTACTTC. Protein: CASSGVAGEGETQYF.

The chain couples TRBV9 to TRBJ1-1, with 8 nucleotides matching TRBD1. This CDR3 region has 13 residues. Germline assignment: CDR1 SGDLS and CDR2 YYNGEE. The V and J ends lost 3 bases and 4 bases, in that order; junction bases with no gene match: 2. Here the CDR3 reads CASSATGGTEAFF. In DNA, the CDR3 is TGTGCCAGCAGCGCCACAGGGGGCACTGAAGCTTTCTTT. The whole variable domain, filled in from reference TRBV9 and TRBJ1-1, reads DSGVTQTPKHLITATGQRVTLRCSPRSGDLSVYWYQQSLDQGLQFLIQYYNGEERAKGNILERFSAQQFPDLHSELNLSSLELGDSALYFCASSATGGTEAFFGQGTRLTVV.

V is TRBV21-1 and J is TRBJ1-2. TRBV21-1 is classified as a pseudogene. The length of the CDR3 is 12 residues. CDR3 DNA: TGTGCCAGCAGCAAACGGGGCTATGGCTACACCTTC. The encoded protein is CASSKRGYGYTF.